Presented here are 32 T cell receptor beta chains from one specimen sequenced in a study of cytotoxic CD8 clonotypes in ibrutinib-treated CLL. TCRdb's copy holds only in-frame clones and misses some; the assay was immunoSEQ multiplex PCR. The sample carries 330,000 or so clones, 67% recorded once. The sample in question was PBMCs, obtained after 36 months of ibrutinib treatment. These receptors all come from a human donor with chronic lymphocytic leukemia.

The chain combines TRBV10-3 with TRBJ2-1, with 11 bases matching TRBD1. CDR1 and CDR2 (germline): ENHRY, SYGVKD. The CDR3 loop spans 13 amino acids. The V gene end was trimmed by 10 bases and the J gene end by 9 bases; junction bases not matched to a gene: 8. CDR3 sequence: CATGQGDGVEQFF. CDR3 nucleotide sequence: TGTGCCACGGGACAGGGGGATGGTGTTGAGCAGTTCTTC.

This sequence joins TRBV7-9 and TRBJ2-1; D is possibly TRBD1 or TRBD2 (5 bases each). Trimming pared 2 bases from V and 9 bases from J, leaving 20 bases between. The germline gives CDR1 SEHNR, CDR2 FQNEAQ (reference sequence). The CDR3 covers 16 residues. CDR3 amino acids: CASSLTSRVLGVEQFF. The CDR3 nucleotides read TGTGCCAGCAGCTTAACTAGTCGGGTCTTGGGGGTTGAGCAGTTCTTC.

This chain joins TRBV19 and TRBJ2-2, with 9 positions matching TRBD2. Trimming at V came to 6 bases and at J to 1 base, leaving 6 bases not matched to a gene. Germline V CDR1 and CDR2: LNHDA, SQIVND (reference sequence). This CDR3 is built from 16 residues. CDR3 nucleotides: TGTGCCAGTAGCCCCGGGACTAGCCTGAACACCGGGGAGCTGTTTTTT. Its translation: CASSPGTSLNTGELFF. The full variable domain, rest sourced from reference TRBV19 and TRBJ2-2, is DGGITQSPKYLFRKEGQNVTLSCEQNLNHDAMYWYRQDPGQGLRLIYYSQIVNDFQKGDIAEGYSVSREKKESFPLTVTSAQKNPTAFYLCASSPGTSLNTGELFFGEGSRLTVL.

The rearrangement uses TRBV2 and TRBJ2-5, with D hard to call. V lost 6 bases to trimming and J lost 2 bases, with 16 bases between them. CDR1 and CDR2 (germline): SNHLY, FYNNEI. The CDR3 extends over 15 amino acids. The CDR3 sequence is CASRRRIQVQETQYF. CDR3 nucleotide sequence: TGTGCCAGCAGGCGTCGGATACAAGTACAAGAGACCCAGTACTTC.

The rearrangement links TRBV5-1 to TRBJ2-7; TRBD2 agrees at 13 bases. Germline V gives CDR1 SGHRS, CDR2 YFSETQ. V lost 4 bases to trimming and J lost 2 bases; unmatched junction nucleotides: 3. The CDR3 sequence is 15 residues long. The CDR3 loop reads CASSGGLAGAYEQYF. The CDR3 DNA sequence: TGCGCCAGCAGCGGCGGACTAGCGGGGGCCTACGAGCAGTACTTC.

This clone was seen a few times. CDR3 DNA: TGTGCCAGCAGTACTCAGGGGGCGCTGGCTAATGAAAAACTGTTTTTT. Translated, it gives CASSTQGALANEKLFF. This sequence joins TRBV6-6 and TRBJ1-4, with TRBD1 identical over 8 bases. The CDR3 has 16 residues. V shed 5 bases, J shed 3 bases, and the junction held 8 bases outside the gene matches. CDR1 is MNHNY and CDR2 is SVGAGI in the germline V gene (reference sequence).

Points on this clone: The sample holds other DNA sequences that translate to the same CDR3. V gene TRBV19 combines with J gene TRBJ2-5; 13 nucleotides line up with TRBD2. The CDR3 consists of 16 residues. Germline V CDR1 and CDR2: LNHDA, SQIVND (reference sequence). The V gene end was trimmed by 5 bases and the J gene end by 4 bases; junction bases not matched to a gene: 7. Here the CDR3 reads CASSARTSGGPETQYF. The CDR3 DNA sequence: TGTGCCAGTAGTGCCCGGACTAGCGGGGGTCCAGAGACCCAGTACTTC.

V usage is TRBV6-5 and J usage is TRBJ2-3; no definite D call. The CDR3 covers 14 residues. Germline CDR1 is MNHEY and CDR2 is SVGAGI. V was pared by 0 bases and J by 1 base, with 5 bases between. In DNA, the CDR3 is TGTGCCAGCAGTTACTCGGCGGGCACAGATACGCAGTATTTT. It specifies CASSYSAGTDTQYF.

The rearrangement joins TRBV19 to TRBJ2-7; possibly TRBD1 for D (5 bases). CDR1 is LNHDA and CDR2 is SQIVND in the germline V gene (reference sequence). This CDR3 is built from 12 residues. The V end was cut by 6 bases, the J end by 2 bases, with 8 bases between. CDR3 nucleotides: TGTGCCAGTAGCAGGGTCCCCTACGAGCAGTACTTC. This gives the protein CASSRVPYEQYF.

The rearrangement links TRBV9 to TRBJ2-1, with TRBD2 identical over 11 bases. Germline V gene data show CDR1 as SGDLS and CDR2 as YYNGEE. The J segment lost 3 bases and the V segment lost 4 bases, leaving 6 bases of the junction unmatched. The CDR3 consists of 16 residues. The CDR3 bases are TGTGCCAGCAGCCCCCCTGGGACTAGCGGCTACAATGAGCAGTTCTTC. Translating gives CASSPPGTSGYNEQFF.

V and J are TRBV10-3 and TRBJ1-2, with no clear D. The CDR3 runs to 14 residues. Germline loops: CDR1 ENHRY, CDR2 SYGVKD. V was trimmed by 3 bases and J by 3 bases, leaving 11 bases between them. Here the CDR3 reads CAISEPGVDYGYTF. CDR3 sequence (DNA): TGTGCCATCAGTGAACCTGGGGTCGACTATGGCTACACCTTC.

This clone was seen just once. The chain employs TRBV4-2 and TRBJ1-2; 9 bases are a match to TRBD1. The trim removed 4 bases at V and 8 bases at J, leaving 14 bases unmatched. CDR1 is LGHNA, CDR2 YNFKEQ, per germline. This CDR3 has 16 amino acids. The CDR3 sequence is CASSLPSTGGGKGYTF. CDR3 nucleotides: TGTGCCAGCAGCCTACCATCAACAGGGGGCGGTAAGGGCTACACCTTC.

This rearrangement joins TRBV6-5 to TRBJ1-2; D remains ambiguous. This CDR3 spans 13 amino acids. Germline CDR1 reads MNHEY; CDR2 reads SVGAGI. V was cut by 0 bases and J by 4 bases, with 6 bases left in between. For the CDR3, the DNA is TGTGCCAGCAGTTACTCCCGGTCCTATGGCTACACCTTC. Translating gives CASSYSRSYGYTF.

The chain's CDR3 is CATSRKGPSVINYGYTF. The CDR3 nucleotides read TGTGCCACCAGCCGAAAGGGACCGAGCGTCATTAACTATGGCTACACCTTC. The V call is TRBV15, the J call TRBJ1-2; TRBD1 might be the D (5 bases). V gave up 5 bases and J gave up 1 base, with 20 bases separating them. The CDR3 totals 17 residues. The germline V gene encodes CDR1 LNHNV and CDR2 YYDKDF (reference sequence).

This chain connects TRBV4-1 to TRBJ2-5; 7 bases agree with TRBD1. V was pared by 1 base and J by 5 bases, with 4 bases of the junction left unmatched. This CDR3 has 14 amino acids. The germline gives CDR1 MGHRA, CDR2 YSYEKL. In DNA, the CDR3 is TGCGCCAGCAGCCAAGTACAGGGGAGTGAGACCCAGTACTTC. Translating gives CASSQVQGSETQYF.

V usage is TRBV28 and J usage is TRBJ2-2; D is ambiguous. CDR1 and CDR2 from the germline V gene are MDHEN and SYDVKM. Trimming shortened V by 3 bases and J by 2 bases, and 7 bases separated the two germline ends. This CDR3 is 14 amino acids long. CDR3 sequence: CASSLGRNTGELFF. Written as DNA, the CDR3 is TGTGCCAGCAGTTTGGGCAGAAACACCGGGGAGCTGTTTTTT.

Comment on this clone: At the DNA level, this CDR3 is encoded by other sequences in the same sample as well. V and J are TRBV7-2 and TRBJ2-5, with no clear D. The CDR3 has 12 residues. The V gene lost 1 base and the J gene lost 5 bases, with 5 bases spanning the gap. Germline V gene lookup returns CDR1 SGHTA and CDR2 FQGNSA. The CDR3 region is CASSLGRETQYF. The CDR3 DNA reads as TGTGCCAGCAGCTTAGGCCGGGAGACCCAGTACTTC.

CDR3 amino acids: CASSYFPGLARYNEQFF. DNA for the CDR3: TGTGCCAGCAGCTATTTTCCGGGACTAGCGCGCTACAATGAGCAGTTCTTC. The chain links TRBV5-6 to TRBJ2-1; 10 nucleotides match TRBD2. From germline, CDR1 is SGHDT and CDR2 YYEEEE. This CDR3 has 17 residues. V was pared by 3 bases and J by 3 bases, with 9 bases of the junction left unmatched.

This clone was counted between two and nine times. This sequence joins TRBV2 and TRBJ1-4; 7 bases align to TRBD1. V was pared by 8 bases and J by 5 bases, with 5 bases of the junction left unmatched. CDR1 and CDR2 from the germline V gene are SNHLY and FYNNEI. The CDR3 runs 13 residues. Here the CDR3 reads CASRRGWNEKLFF. DNA for the CDR3: TGTGCCAGCCGCAGGGGGTGGAATGAAAAACTGTTTTTT. The full variable domain, completed using reference TRBV2 and TRBJ1-4, is EPEVTQTPSHQVTQMGQEVILRCVPISNHLYFYWYRQILGQKVEFLVSFYNNEISEKSEIFDDQFSVERPDGSNFTLKIRSTKLEDSAMYFCASRRGWNEKLFFGSGTQLSVL.

V gene TRBV4-1 combines with J gene TRBJ1-2, with 7 nucleotides matching TRBD1. CDR1 and CDR2 (germline): MGHRA, YSYEKL. The CDR3 extends over 15 amino acids. With V trimmed by 0 bases and J by 4 bases, 5 bases remained unmatched. The DNA of the CDR3 is TGCGCCAGCAGCCAAGATGAGGGACAGCTCTATGGCTACACCTTC. Encoded protein: CASSQDEGQLYGYTF.

The chain has TRBV7-9 and TRBJ2-3; D possibly corresponds to TRBD2 (5 bases). The ends were cut back, 1 base at V and 1 base at J, with 15 bases in the middle. CDR1 is SEHNR, CDR2 FQNEAQ, per germline (reference sequence). This CDR3 has 17 amino acids. CDR3 amino acids: CASSLGVFGVRTDTQYF. In nucleotides, the CDR3 is TGTGCCAGCAGCTTAGGGGTTTTCGGGGTCCGCACAGATACGCAGTATTTT. Supplemented by reference TRBV7-9 and TRBJ2-3, the full variable domain reads DTGVSQNPRHKITKRGQNVTFRCDPISEHNRLYWYRQTLGQGPEFLTYFQNEAQLEKSRLLSDRFSAERPKGSFSTLEIQRTEQGDSAMYLCASSLGVFGVRTDTQYFGPGTRLTVL.

This clone was seen a handful of times. The chain combines TRBV6-1 with TRBJ1-2; maybe TRBD1 (5 bases). The CDR3 extends over 13 amino acids. The V end lost 3 bases, the J end lost 8 bases, and 13 bases lay between the germline ends. Germline CDR1 and CDR2: MNHNS and SASEGT. The CDR3 protein is CASSEGPTRGYTF. The CDR3 DNA sequence: TGTGCCAGCAGTGAGGGGCCCACGCGCGGCTACACCTTC.

This sequence joins TRBV27 and TRBJ2-1; weak D call: TRBD1 (5 bases). The ends were cut back, 1 base at V and 9 bases at J, with 13 bases in the middle. Germline values: CDR1 MNHEY, CDR2 SMNVEV (reference sequence). This CDR3 contains 14 residues. CDR3 sequence: CASSLWQGGAEQFF. The CDR3 DNA sequence: TGTGCCAGCAGTTTATGGCAGGGTGGGGCTGAGCAGTTCTTC.

The chain carries TRBV29-1 and TRBJ2-7; tentatively, D is TRBD1 (5 bases). The CDR3 is 13 amino acids. The V end was cut by 4 bases, the J end by 2 bases, with 12 bases between. CDR1 and CDR2 from the germline V gene are SQVTM and ANQGSEA. CDR3 bases: TGCAGCGTTGGGGCAGGGCTAACCTACGAGCAGTACTTC. This sequence encodes CSVGAGLTYEQYF.

This chain connects TRBV25-1 to TRBJ1-4; weak D call: TRBD1 (5 bases). The CDR3 sequence is 11 residues long. Between the trimmed V and J ends, which lost 7 bases and 11 bases, there was a span of 11 bases. Germline lookup yields CDR1 MGHDK and CDR2 SYGVNS. This chain's CDR3 is CASKGIGKLFF. The DNA for the CDR3 is TGTGCCAGCAAGGGGATTGGGAAACTGTTTTTT.

The chain has TRBV9 and TRBJ1-2; D possibly corresponds to TRBD1 (5 bases). The CDR3 has 15 amino acids. CDR1 is SGDLS, CDR2 YYNGEE, per germline. Trimming took 0 bases from V and 4 from J, leaving 13 bases between them. CDR3 in DNA: TGTGCCAGCAGCGTAGGTTGGTGGGGACTCTATGGCTACACCTTC. Residues: CASSVGWWGLYGYTF.

DNA of the CDR3: TGTGCCAGCAGCTTATCTCAACTAGCGGGGTATGAGCAGTTCTTC. Encoded protein: CASSLSQLAGYEQFF. The chain is built from TRBV7-9 and TRBJ2-1, with 10 bases matching TRBD2. V was pared by 2 bases and J by 8 bases, with 6 bases of the junction left unmatched. The germline CDR1 and CDR2 sequences are SEHNR and FQNEAQ (reference sequence). The CDR3 extends over 15 amino acids.

This chain links TRBV28 with TRBJ1-1; a weak D match, TRBD1 (5 bases). Germline CDR1 reads MDHEN; CDR2 reads SYDVKM. The CDR3 length is 18 residues. Trimming pared 6 bases from V and 1 base from J, leaving 24 bases between. For the CDR3, the DNA is TGTGCCAGCAGCTCATTTTTTGGGGGGACGTGGCAGAACACTGAAGCTTTCTTT. It yields the protein CASSSFFGGTWQNTEAFF.

Here the CDR3 reads CASSYYDGTGYTF. CDR3 bases: TGTGCCAGCAGTTACTACGACGGTACTGGCTACACCTTC. The chain recombines TRBV6-5 with TRBJ1-2; no clear D. Germline CDR1 MNHEY, CDR2 SVGAGI. The CDR3 has 13 amino acids. V lost 1 base and J 7 bases, leaving 10 bases between the germline ends.

The chain links TRBV19 to TRBJ1-1; D gene uncertain. This CDR3 has 14 amino acids. Germline CDR1 reads LNHDA; CDR2 reads SQIVND (reference sequence). V gave up 6 bases and J gave up 4 bases, with 15 bases separating them. The CDR3 nucleotides read TGTGCCAGTAGCCCCCCTGGGAGGGTCACTGAAGCTTTCTTT. Translation gives CASSPPGRVTEAFF.

Only a few counts were recorded for this clone. This chain uses TRBV7-9 with TRBJ2-2, with TRBD2 matching 9 bases. With 5 bases clipped from V and 0 bases from J, the junction kept 4 bases outside the gene matches. CDR3 length: 16 residues. Per germline, CDR1 SEHNR and CDR2 FQNEAQ (reference sequence). Here the CDR3 DNA reads TGTGCCAGCAGCCCGTGGACTAGCGCGAACACCGGGGAGCTGTTTTTT. Translating gives CASSPWTSANTGELFF. Full variable domain (rest looked up from reference TRBV7-9 and TRBJ2-2): DTGVSQNPRHKITKRGQNVTFRCDPISEHNRLYWYRQTLGQGPEFLTYFQNEAQLEKSRLLSDRFSAERPKGSFSTLEIQRTEQGDSAMYLCASSPWTSANTGELFFGEGSRLTVL.

The chain joins TRBV15 to TRBJ2-7, with 11 bases that match TRBD1. Germline values: CDR1 LNHNV, CDR2 YYDKDF (reference sequence). Unmatched junction bases numbered 1, after V lost 1 base and J lost 2 bases. The CDR3 length is 15 residues. CDR3 protein: CATSRAGQGAYEQYF. The CDR3 nucleotides read TGTGCCACCAGCAGAGCGGGACAGGGGGCCTACGAGCAGTACTTC.